The following is a T cell receptor (beta chain) sequence with its context. The antigen is unknown. The germline V and J ends were trimmed by 5 bases and 0 bases, with 17 bases remaining between them. The CDR3 sequence is 16 residues long. Germline CDR1 and CDR2: SEHNR and FQNEAQ (reference sequence). The data belong to a study of shared clonotypes between healthy human individuals. Overall study: Each donor had three CD4 naive, three CD4 memory, two CD8 naive and one CD8 memory plate.

Once extracted for a subset, genomic DNA was divided evenly among several immunoSEQ plates. On sorted subsets, replicate PCRs used approximately 200 ng DNA, or about 30,000 T cell genomes. Profiling relied on immunoSEQ multiplex PCR, and the TCRdb table lists in-frame clones only, not all of them. The sample carries roughly 530,000 clones, less than 96% recorded once. Study-level points and caveats: Around 5% of naive CD4 clonotypes were common to a few donors.

The clonotype was recovered from a woman under 40 in good health. V is TRBV7-9 and J is TRBJ2-7; D unclear. Sequencing was carried out using naive CD4+ T cells sorted from blood. Indicated subset: CD45RA+ positively selected. CDR3 sequence reads: CASSPPSHRNSYEQYF. The CDR3 nucleotides read TGTGCCAGCAGCCCCCCCTCGCACCGAAACTCCTACGAGCAGTACTTC.